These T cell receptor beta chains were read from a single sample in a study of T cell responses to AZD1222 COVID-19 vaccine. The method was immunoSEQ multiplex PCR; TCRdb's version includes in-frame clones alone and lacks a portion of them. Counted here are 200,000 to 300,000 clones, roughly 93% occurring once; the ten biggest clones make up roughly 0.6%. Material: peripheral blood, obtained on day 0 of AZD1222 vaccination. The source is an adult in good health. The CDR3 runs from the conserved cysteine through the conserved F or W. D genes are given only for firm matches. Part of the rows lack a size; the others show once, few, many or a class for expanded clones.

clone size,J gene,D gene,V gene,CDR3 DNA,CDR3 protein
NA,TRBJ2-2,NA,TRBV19,TGTGCCAGTAGTATAGACAGGGTGGGGACCGGGGAGCTGTTTTTT,CASSIDRVGTGELFF
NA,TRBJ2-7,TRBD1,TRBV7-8,TGTGCCAGCAGCTTAGCTACAGGGGGTTACGAGCAGTACTTC,CASSLATGGYEQYF
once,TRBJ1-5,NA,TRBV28,TGTGCCAGCAGTTCCTCGGGTCAGCCCCAGCATTTT,CASSSSGQPQHF
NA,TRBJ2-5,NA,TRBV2,TGTGCCAGCATACAGTGGCAGGGGGGCCAAGAGACCCAGTACTTC,CASIQWQGGQETQYF
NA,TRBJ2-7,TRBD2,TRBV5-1,TGCGCCAGCAGCGCCCGGGGGGGTTTCGTCCACGAGCAGTACTTC,CASSARGGFVHEQYF
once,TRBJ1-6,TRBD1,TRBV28,TGTGCCAGCAGTTTTGGGACAGGGTATTCACCCCTCCACTTT,CASSFGTGYSPLHF
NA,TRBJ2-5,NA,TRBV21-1,TGTGCCAGCAGCAAAGGGGCAAAACGACAGGGAAACCCTAGGGAGACCCAGTACTTC,CASSKGAKRQGNPRETQYF
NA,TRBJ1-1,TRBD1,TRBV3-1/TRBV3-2,TGTGCCAGCAGCCACGCAACAGGGGGCACTGAAGCTTTCTTT,CASSHATGGTEAFF
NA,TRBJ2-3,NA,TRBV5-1,TGCGCCAGCAGCACCAGACAAACAGATACGCAGTATTTT,CASSTRQTDTQYF
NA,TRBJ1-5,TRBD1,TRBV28,TGTGCCAGCAGTTCAGGGGCAGGGGGGCAGCCCCAGCATTTT,CASSSGAGGQPQHF
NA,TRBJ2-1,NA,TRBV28,TGTGCCACCCAACAGGGATACAATGAGCAGTTCTTC,CATQQGYNEQFF
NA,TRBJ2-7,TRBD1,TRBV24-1,TGTGCCACCAGTGATCGACAGGGGTACGAGCAGTACTTC,CATSDRQGYEQYF
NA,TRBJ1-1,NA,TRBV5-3,TGTGCCAGAAGCTTGCGGGGGACTGAAGCTTTCTTT,CARSLRGTEAFF
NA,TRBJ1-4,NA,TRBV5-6,TGTGCCAGCAGCTGGAGGTTAACCCAGGGGACCACTAATGAAAAACTGTTTTTT,CASSWRLTQGTTNEKLFF
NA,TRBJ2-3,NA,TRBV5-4,TGTGCCAGCAGTCTAACCCCACAGACAGATACGCAGTATTTT,CASSLTPQTDTQYF
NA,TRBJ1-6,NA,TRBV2,TGTGCCACCCCTGGGCAGGGAGGTAATTCACCCCTCCACTTT,CATPGQGGNSPLHF
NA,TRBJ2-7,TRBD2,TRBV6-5,TGTGCCAGCAAACTAGTGGCGGGGGGGTACGAGCAGTACTTC,CASKLVAGGYEQYF
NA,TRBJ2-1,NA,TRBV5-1,TGCGCCAGCAGCTTGGACCGGCCCGGCAATGAGCAGTTCTTC,CASSLDRPGNEQFF
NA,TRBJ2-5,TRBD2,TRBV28,TGTGCCAGCAGTTTATCGGGACTAGAGGGGACCCAGTACTTC,CASSLSGLEGTQYF
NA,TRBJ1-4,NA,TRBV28,TGTGCCAGCAACGCCCGAGGACAAGCTAATGAAAAACTGTTTTTT,CASNARGQANEKLFF
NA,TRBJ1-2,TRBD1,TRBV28,TGTGCCAGCACGAAAGGAGGGGCGACAGGGGCTACTTATGGCTACACCTTC,CASTKGGATGATYGYTF
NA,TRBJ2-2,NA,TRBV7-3,TGTGCCAGCAGCTTGCAGCGAGGGGAGCTGTTTTTT,CASSLQRGELFF
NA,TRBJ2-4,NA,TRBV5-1,TGCGCCAGCAGCTTGGAGGGGCTCAGCATTCAGTACTTC,CASSLEGLSIQYF
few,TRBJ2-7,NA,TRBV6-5,TGTGCCAGCAGTTACGGCGGACAGAGTTACGAGCAGTACTTC,CASSYGGQSYEQYF
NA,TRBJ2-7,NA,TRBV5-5,TGTGCCAGCACCTCAATGGGGGGCTCCTACGAGCAGTACTTC,CASTSMGGSYEQYF
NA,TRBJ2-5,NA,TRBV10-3,TGTGCCATCAGTGAGGGGGACTGGGGAGGAGAGACCCAGTACTTC,CAISEGDWGGETQYF
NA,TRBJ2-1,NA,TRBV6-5,TGTGCCAGCAGGATAGCGACGGGACCCAATGAGCAGTTCTTC,CASRIATGPNEQFF
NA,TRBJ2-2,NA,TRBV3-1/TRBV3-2,TGTGCCAGCAGCCAAGGGACAGACCTCACCGGGGAGCTGTTTTTT,CASSQGTDLTGELFF
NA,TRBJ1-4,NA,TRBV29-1,TGCAGCGTTGCCGAGGGAGTTGGTCCTCAAAAACTGTTTTTT,CSVAEGVGPQKLFF
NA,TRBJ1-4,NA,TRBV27,TGTGCCAGCAGCTCCGGCTACGGGGGAACTGAAAAACTGTTTTTT,CASSSGYGGTEKLFF
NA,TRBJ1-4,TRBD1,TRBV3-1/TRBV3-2,TGTGCCAGCAGCTACCTAAACCGGGACAGGTTTTTT,CASSYLNRDRFF
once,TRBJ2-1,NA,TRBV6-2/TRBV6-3,TGTGCCAGCAGTTACTCAGTAGCGAGCTACAATGAGCAGTTCTTC,CASSYSVASYNEQFF
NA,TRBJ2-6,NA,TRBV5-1,TGCGCCAGCAGCCCAGGGTATGGGTCTGGGGCCAACGTCCTGACTTTC,CASSPGYGSGANVLTF
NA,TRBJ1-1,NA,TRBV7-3,TGTGCCAGCAGCCTAGTTGGGGGGCTTAGCACTGAAGCTTTCTTT,CASSLVGGLSTEAFF
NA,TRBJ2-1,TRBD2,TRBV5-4,TGTGCCAGCAGTCCTACTAGCGACTACAATGAGCAGTTCTTC,CASSPTSDYNEQFF
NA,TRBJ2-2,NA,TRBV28,TGTGCCAGCAGTTTTCTCGGCGGGCTTGTATACGCCGGGGAGCTGTTTTTT,CASSFLGGLVYAGELFF
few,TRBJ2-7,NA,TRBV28,TGTGCCAGCAGTTTATTGTGGGTCGAGCAGTACTTC,CASSLLWVEQYF
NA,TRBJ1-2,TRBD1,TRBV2,TGTGCCAGCAGGGCAAACCTGGACAGGCCCTATGGCTACACCTTC,CASRANLDRPYGYTF
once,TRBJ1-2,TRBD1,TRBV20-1,TGCAGTGCTGGTGGACAGGGGGGAATTGGCTACACCTTC,CSAGGQGGIGYTF
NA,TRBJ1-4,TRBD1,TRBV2,TGTGCCAGCAGTGAAGCGCTAGGACAGGGAAAACTGTTTTTT,CASSEALGQGKLFF
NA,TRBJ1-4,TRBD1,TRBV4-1,TGCGCCAGCAGCCAGGGACAGCTTAATGAAAAACTGTTTTTT,CASSQGQLNEKLFF
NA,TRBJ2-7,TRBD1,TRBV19,TGTGCCAGTAGTATAGTTGGACAGGGGTCCTACGAGCAGTACTTC,CASSIVGQGSYEQYF
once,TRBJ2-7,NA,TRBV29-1,TGCAGCGTTGTTGGGGGGAACGCGGGGTTCTACGAGCAGTACTTC,CSVVGGNAGFYEQYF
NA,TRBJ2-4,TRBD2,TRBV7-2,TGTGCCAGCAGCCCACGGACTAGCGGGAGGGCCATGTCCAAAAACATTCAGTACTTC,CASSPRTSGRAMSKNIQYF
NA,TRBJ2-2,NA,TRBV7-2,TGTGCCAGCAGCTTAATGGGGCTCACAAACACCGGGGAGCTGTTTTTT,CASSLMGLTNTGELFF
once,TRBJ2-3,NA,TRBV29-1,TGCAGCGTTGACAGGGAAGGCACAGATACGCAGTATTTT,CSVDREGTDTQYF
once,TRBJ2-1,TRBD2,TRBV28,TGTGCCAGCAGTTTATTTCTGGGGACTACTCTCTACAATGAGCAGTTCTTC,CASSLFLGTTLYNEQFF
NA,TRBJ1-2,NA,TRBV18,TGTGCCAGCTCACCACAGGGGCAGCCTGACGTAGGCTACACCTTC,CASSPQGQPDVGYTF
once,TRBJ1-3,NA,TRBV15,TGTGCCACCAGCAGAGAAGGCGGGGGAACTGGAAACACCATATATTTT,CATSREGGGTGNTIYF
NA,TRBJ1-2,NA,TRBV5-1,TGCGCCAGCAGCCCAGGTCCGGGGAACGGCTACACCTTC,CASSPGPGNGYTF
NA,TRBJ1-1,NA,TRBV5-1,TGCGCCAGCAGCTTGGGTCAGGGGCTAGTACGGACTGAAGCTTTCTTT,CASSLGQGLVRTEAFF
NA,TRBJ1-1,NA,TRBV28,TGTGCCAGCAGTTCCATGGCTGAAGCTTTCTTT,CASSSMAEAFF
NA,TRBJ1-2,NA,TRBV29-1,TGCAGCGCCCCTGACGGGGGGAATGGCTACACCTTC,CSAPDGGNGYTF
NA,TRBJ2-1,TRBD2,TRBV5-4,TGTGCCAGCAGCGACATGACTAGCGGGATTGAGCAGTTCTTC,CASSDMTSGIEQFF
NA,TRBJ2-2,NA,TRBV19,TGTGCCAGTAGCGGCCGGACAGGGGAGCTGTTTTTT,CASSGRTGELFF
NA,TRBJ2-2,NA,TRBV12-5,TGTGCTAGTGGCTCCGGTCCCGGGGAGCTGTTTTTT,CASGSGPGELFF
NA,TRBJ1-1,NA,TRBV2,TGTGCCAGCAGGGGAACAATAACGAACACTGAAGCTTTCTTT,CASRGTITNTEAFF
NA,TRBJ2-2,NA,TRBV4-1,TGCGCCAGCAGCCAAGGACGGGCTCCAAACACCGGGGAGCTGTTTTTT,CASSQGRAPNTGELFF
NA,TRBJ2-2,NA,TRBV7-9,TGTGCCAGCAGCGTCCCGAGTACAGGAACCGGGGAGCTGTTTTTT,CASSVPSTGTGELFF
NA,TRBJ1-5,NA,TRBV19,TGTGCCAGTAGAGAGAGCAGCTATAGCAATCAGCCCCAGCATTTT,CASRESSYSNQPQHF